This T cell receptor beta chain originates from a study of identical twins. This clonotype has more than one count but fewer than ten. The target antigen is unknown. TCRdb reanalysed the 5' RACE reads using MiXCR and keeps one entry per CDR3 protein. The sample carries some 1,600,000 distinct CDR3 sequences, roughly 35% recorded once. Overall study results and limits: An excess of low generation probability was shown by twin-shared out-of-frame alpha sequences. Within monozygotic twins, out-of-frame TCR alpha sharing was underestimated by the models. Where beta out-of-frame sequences were concerned, excess twin sharing was weaker.

The origin of this receptor is a newborn girl in good health. Sequences were obtained from cord blood.

CDR3 nucleotide sequence: TGTGCCAGCACATGGACAGGGGGCAATGAGCAGTTCTTC. It is translated as CASTWTGGNEQFF. V usage is TRBV13 and J usage is TRBJ2-1; 10 positions match TRBD1. From germline, CDR1 is PRHDT and CDR2 FYEKMQ (reference sequence). V shed 7 bases and J 6 bases; nucleotides not matched to a gene: 3. This CDR3 region has 13 residues.